This T cell receptor beta chain is drawn from a study of graft-versus-host responses after intestinal transplantation. The study's findings and limits: GvH clones turned up in recipient marrow; some had shown up first in ileum or blood.

From the graft tissue, intraepithelial and lamina propria lymphocytes were released through processing. Here immunoSEQ multiplex PCR was the method, and the copy in TCRdb shows in-frame clones only, minus some. The data hold thousands of clones, with about 85% observed a single time. As regards this clone: No antigen is known for it.

The sample in question was ileum tissue, obtained 156 days after intestinal transplant. This TCR came from a human patient who received an intestinal transplant, so some T cells may come from the graft donor.

The CDR3 loop reads CASSLGRTGEGSGNTIYF. Written as DNA, the CDR3 is TGTGCCAGCAGCTTGGGAAGAACAGGGGAAGGCTCTGGAAACACCATATATTTT. The rearrangement links TRBV4-2 to TRBJ1-3; 7 bases match TRBD1. V was pared by 5 bases and J by 0 bases, with 13 bases of the junction left unmatched. CDR3 size: 18 residues. From germline, CDR1 is LGHNA and CDR2 YNFKEQ.